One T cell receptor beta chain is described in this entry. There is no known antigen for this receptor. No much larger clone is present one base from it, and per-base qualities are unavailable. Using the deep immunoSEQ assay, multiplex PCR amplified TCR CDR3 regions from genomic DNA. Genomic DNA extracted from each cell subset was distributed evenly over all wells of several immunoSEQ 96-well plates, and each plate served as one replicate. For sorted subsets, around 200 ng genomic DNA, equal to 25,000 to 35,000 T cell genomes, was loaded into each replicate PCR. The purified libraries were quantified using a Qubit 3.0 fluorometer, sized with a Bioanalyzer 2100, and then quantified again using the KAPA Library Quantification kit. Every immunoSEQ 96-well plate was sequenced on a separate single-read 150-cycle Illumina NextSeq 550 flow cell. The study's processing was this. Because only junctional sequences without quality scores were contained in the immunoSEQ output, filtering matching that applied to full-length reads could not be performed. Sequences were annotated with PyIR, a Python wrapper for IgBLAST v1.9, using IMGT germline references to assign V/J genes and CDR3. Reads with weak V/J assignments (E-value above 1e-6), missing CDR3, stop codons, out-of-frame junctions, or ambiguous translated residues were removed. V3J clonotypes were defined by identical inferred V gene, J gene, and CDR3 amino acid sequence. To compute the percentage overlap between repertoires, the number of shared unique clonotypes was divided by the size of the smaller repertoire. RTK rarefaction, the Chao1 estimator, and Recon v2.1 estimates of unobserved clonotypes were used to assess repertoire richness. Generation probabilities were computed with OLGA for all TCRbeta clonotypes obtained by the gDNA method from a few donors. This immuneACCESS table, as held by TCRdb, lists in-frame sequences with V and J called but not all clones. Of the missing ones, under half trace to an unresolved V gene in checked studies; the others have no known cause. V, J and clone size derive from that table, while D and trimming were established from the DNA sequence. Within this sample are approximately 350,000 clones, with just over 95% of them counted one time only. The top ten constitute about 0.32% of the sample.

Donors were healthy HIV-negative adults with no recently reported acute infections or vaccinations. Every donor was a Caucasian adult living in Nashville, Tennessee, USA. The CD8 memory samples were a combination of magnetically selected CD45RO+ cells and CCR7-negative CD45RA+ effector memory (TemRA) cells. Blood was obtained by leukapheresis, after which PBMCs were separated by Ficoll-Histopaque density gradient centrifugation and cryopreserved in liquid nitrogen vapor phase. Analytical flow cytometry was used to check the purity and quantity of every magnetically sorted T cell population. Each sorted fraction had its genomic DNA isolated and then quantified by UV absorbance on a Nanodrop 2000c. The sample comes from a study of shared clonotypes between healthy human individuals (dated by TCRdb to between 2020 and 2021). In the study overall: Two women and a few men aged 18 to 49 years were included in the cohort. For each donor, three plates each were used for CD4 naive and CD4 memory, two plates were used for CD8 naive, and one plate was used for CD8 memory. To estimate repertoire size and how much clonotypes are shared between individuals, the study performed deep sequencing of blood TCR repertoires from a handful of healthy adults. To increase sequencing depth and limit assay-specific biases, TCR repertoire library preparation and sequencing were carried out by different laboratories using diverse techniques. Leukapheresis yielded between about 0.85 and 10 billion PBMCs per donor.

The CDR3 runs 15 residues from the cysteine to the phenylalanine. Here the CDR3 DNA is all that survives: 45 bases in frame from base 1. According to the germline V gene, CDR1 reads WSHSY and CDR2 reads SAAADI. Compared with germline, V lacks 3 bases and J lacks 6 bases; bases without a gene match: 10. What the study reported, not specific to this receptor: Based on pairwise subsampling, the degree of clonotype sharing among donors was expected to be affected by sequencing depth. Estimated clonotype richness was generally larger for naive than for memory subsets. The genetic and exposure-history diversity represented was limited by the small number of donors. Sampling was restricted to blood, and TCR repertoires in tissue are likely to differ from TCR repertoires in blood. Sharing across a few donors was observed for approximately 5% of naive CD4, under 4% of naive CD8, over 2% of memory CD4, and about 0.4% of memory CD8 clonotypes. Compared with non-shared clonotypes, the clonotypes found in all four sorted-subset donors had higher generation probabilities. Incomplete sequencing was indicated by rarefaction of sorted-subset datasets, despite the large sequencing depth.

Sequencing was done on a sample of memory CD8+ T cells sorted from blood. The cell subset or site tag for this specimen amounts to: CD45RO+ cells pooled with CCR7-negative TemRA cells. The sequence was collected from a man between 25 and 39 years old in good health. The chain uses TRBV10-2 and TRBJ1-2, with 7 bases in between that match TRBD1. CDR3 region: CASSEFSTGTDGYTF. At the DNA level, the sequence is TGCGCCAGCAGTGAATTCTCGACAGGGACGGATGGCTACACCTTC.